This T cell receptor beta chain was identified during a study of shared clonotypes between healthy human individuals. Losses at the gene ends were 2 bases for V and 5 bases for J; bases not matched to a gene: 13. Germline-derived CDR1 and CDR2 are MDHEN and SYDVKM. The CDR3 length is 17 residues. Libraries were prepared by immunoSEQ multiplex PCR; TCRdb keeps only in-frame clonotypes and omits some of them. The table shows 2,500,000 or so clones, with just over 90% occurring only once. The gene calls are TRBV28 and TRBJ1-2; 8 bases are shared with TRBD1. This TCR was recovered from a man younger than 35 in good health. Source material: naive CD4+ T cells sorted from blood. As to subset: CD45RA+ positively selected. The CDR3 here is CASSLGAGGRQHYGYTF. DNA of the CDR3: TGTGCCAGCAGTTTAGGGGCAGGGGGCAGGCAGCATTATGGCTACACCTTC.